This entry lists 13 T cell receptor beta chains sequenced from one sample in a study of blood T cells in healthy people across ages. A second PCR, run for roughly 7 to 12 cycles, used a sample-barcoded 5' primer plus a J-beta primer mix. TCRdb reprocessed the 5' RACE reads with MiXCR, giving one entry per CDR3 protein. The repertoire holds over 950,000 distinct CDR3 sequences, around 54% seen once, with about 21% in the top ten. Sequencing input: blood. These receptor sequences come from a woman aged 55-69 years in good health.

The gene calls are TRBV28 and TRBJ2-1; 7 bases are shared with TRBD1. The CDR3 is 15 residues long. The V segment lost 2 bases and the J segment 6 bases; nucleotides outside the gene matches: 7. CDR1 is MDHEN, CDR2 SYDVKM, per germline. This chain's CDR3 is CASSLQPTGTNEQFF. CDR3 sequence (DNA): TGTGCCAGCAGTTTACAACCGACAGGGACCAATGAGCAGTTCTTC.

There are many counts of this clonotype. The chain is built from TRBV10-3 and TRBJ2-1, with D possibly matching TRBD2 (8 bases). This CDR3 region has 17 residues. Deletions cut 4 bases from V and 2 bases from J, with 18 bases between. Germline CDR1 ENHRY, CDR2 SYGVKD. The CDR3: CAISGRDSGRTYNEQFF. The CDR3 DNA follows: TGTGCCATCAGTGGTCGGGACAGCGGGAGAACCTACAATGAGCAGTTCTTC.

V gene TRBV10-3 combines with J gene TRBJ2-3, with D unclear. The CDR3 is 15 amino acids. With 7 bases removed from V and 3 bases from J, the gap between germline ends came to 17 bases. Germline loops: CDR1 ENHRY, CDR2 SYGVKD. CDR3 DNA sequence: TGTGCCATCACACGGAGCGACGCGAGAACAGATACGCAGTATTTT. It encodes CAITRSDARTDTQYF.

The chain links TRBV2 to TRBJ2-2; no reliable D call. V dropped 7 bases and J dropped 4 bases, with 13 bases sitting between them. From germline, CDR1 is SNHLY and CDR2 FYNNEI. This CDR3 comprises 14 residues. This CDR3 reads CASTQDARTGELFF. CDR3 bases: TGTGCCAGCACCCAGGACGCACGCACCGGGGAGCTGTTTTTT.

V usage is TRBV7-2 and J usage is TRBJ2-7; TRBD2 matches 7 bases. Trimming cost V 5 bases and J 0 bases; bases outside gene matches: 7. The CDR3 sequence is 15 residues long. Germline CDR1 is SGHTA and CDR2 is FQGNSA. The CDR3 DNA reads TGTGCCAGCAGCCTTCAAGCGGGGAGCTCCTACGAGCAGTACTTC. Encoded protein: CASSLQAGSSYEQYF. Using reference TRBV7-2 and TRBJ2-7 for the parts outside the CDR3, the full variable domain is GAGVSQSPSNKVTEKGKDVELRCDPISGHTALYWYRQSLGQGLEFLIYFQGNSAPDKSGLPSDRFSAERTGGSVSTLTIQRTQQEDSAVYLCASSLQAGSSYEQYFGPGTRLTVT.

This clonotype was found a few times. J is TRBJ1-2 and V is TRBV18; unclear D gene. Germline loops: CDR1 KGHSH, CDR2 LQKENI. CDR3 size: 15 residues. Trimming stripped 2 bases from V and 7 bases from J, with 17 bases between. The CDR3: CASSPYYGGDGGYTF. The CDR3 DNA follows: TGTGCCAGCTCACCATACTATGGAGGAGATGGTGGCTACACCTTC.

The gene calls are TRBV14 and TRBJ1-2; D perhaps matches TRBD1 (6 bases). CDR3 size: 13 residues. Germline-derived CDR1 and CDR2 are SGHDN and FVKESK. V gave up 6 bases and J gave up 8 bases, with 16 bases separating them. The CDR3 DNA follows: TGTGCCAGCAGGACAACAGGGTCTGGCGGCTACACCTTC. Protein sequence: CASRTTGSGGYTF.

V usage is TRBV12-3 or TRBV12-4 and J usage is TRBJ2-3, with D hard to call. This CDR3 region has 13 residues. The V and J ends lost 5 bases and 4 bases respectively, with 10 bases between them. Here the CDR3 reads CASSRTVADTQYF. The CDR3 DNA reads TGTGCCAGCAGTCGAACGGTAGCAGATACGCAGTATTTT.

The chain couples TRBV20-1 to TRBJ1-3, with D uncertain. Between the trimmed V and J ends, which lost 6 bases and 0 bases, there was a span of 9 bases. This CDR3 is built from 13 residues. The germline V gene has CDR1 DFQATT and CDR2 SNEGSKA (reference sequence). The CDR3: CSAGGVSGNTIYF. CDR3 DNA sequence: TGCAGTGCGGGAGGAGTCTCTGGAAACACCATATATTTT.

The chain links TRBV7-2 to TRBJ2-1, with 14 positions matching TRBD2. This CDR3 is built from 18 residues. CDR1 is SGHTA and CDR2 is FQGNSA in the germline V gene. Germline trimming cut 5 bases from V and 7 bases from J; bases unmatched to any gene: 13. CDR3 DNA sequence: TGTGCCAGCAGCACGGGGACTAGCGGGAGACCATGGTGGAATGAGCAGTTCTTC. It yields the protein CASSTGTSGRPWWNEQFF.

The chain is built from TRBV2 and TRBJ1-5; D is possibly TRBD1 (6 bases). CDR3 size: 12 residues. CDR1 and CDR2 from the germline V gene are SNHLY and FYNNEI. Trimming cost V 3 bases and J 10 bases, with 10 bases left between them. The CDR3 coding sequence is TGTGCCAGCAGTGATGAGGGGGTCCCCCAGCATTTT. Encoded protein: CASSDEGVPQHF.

This chain joins TRBV7-3 and TRBJ1-5; D gene uncertain. Trimming removed 3 bases at V and 7 bases at J, with 7 bases between. CDR1 SGHTA and CDR2 FQGTGA come from the germline V gene. This CDR3 region has 12 residues. CDR3 DNA sequence: TGTGCCAGCAGCTTCGGGCTCCAGCCCCAGCATTTT. It translates to CASSFGLQPQHF. The whole variable domain, remainder taken from reference TRBV7-3 and TRBJ1-5, is GAGVSQTPSNKVTEKGKYVELRCDPISGHTALYWYRQSLGQGPEFLIYFQGTGAADDSGLPNDRFFAVRPEGSVSTLKIQRTERGDSAVYLCASSFGLQPQHFGDGTRLSIL.

This CDR3 is CAWFEGVKGYTF. CDR3 nucleotide sequence: TGTGCCTGGTTCGAAGGGGTAAAGGGCTACACCTTC. The J gene is TRBJ1-2, the V gene TRBV30, with D possibly being TRBD1 (5 bases). V was trimmed by 5 bases and J by 8 bases, leaving 15 bases between them. This CDR3 region has 12 residues. Germline CDR1 and CDR2: GTSNPN and SVGIG (reference sequence).